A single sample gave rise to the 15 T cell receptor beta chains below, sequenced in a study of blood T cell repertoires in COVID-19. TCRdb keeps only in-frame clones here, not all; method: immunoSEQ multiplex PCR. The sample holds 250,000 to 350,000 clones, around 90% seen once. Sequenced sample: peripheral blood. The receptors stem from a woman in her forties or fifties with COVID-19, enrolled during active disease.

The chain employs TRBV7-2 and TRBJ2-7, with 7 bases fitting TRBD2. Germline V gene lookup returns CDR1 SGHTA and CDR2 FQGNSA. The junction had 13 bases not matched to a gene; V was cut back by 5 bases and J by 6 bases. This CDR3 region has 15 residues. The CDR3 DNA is TGTGCCAGCAGCAAAATCCCGCGGGAGACGAGCGAGCAGTACTTC. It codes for CASSKIPRETSEQYF. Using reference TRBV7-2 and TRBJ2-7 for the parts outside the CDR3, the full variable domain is GAGVSQSPSNKVTEKGKDVELRCDPISGHTALYWYRQSLGQGLEFLIYFQGNSAPDKSGLPSDRFSAERTGGSVSTLTIQRTQQEDSAVYLCASSKIPRETSEQYFGPGTRLTVT.

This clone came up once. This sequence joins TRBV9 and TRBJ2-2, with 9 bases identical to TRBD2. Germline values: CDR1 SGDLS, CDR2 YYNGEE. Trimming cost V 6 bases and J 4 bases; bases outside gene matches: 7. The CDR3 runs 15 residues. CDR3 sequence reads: CASTSSGRITGELFF. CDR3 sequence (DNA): TGTGCCAGCACGAGTAGCGGGAGAATCACCGGGGAGCTGTTTTTT.

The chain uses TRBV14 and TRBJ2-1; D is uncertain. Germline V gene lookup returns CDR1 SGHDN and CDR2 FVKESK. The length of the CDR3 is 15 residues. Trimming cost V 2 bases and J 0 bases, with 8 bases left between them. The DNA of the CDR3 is TGTGCCAGCAGCCAAATATCCTTCTCCTACAATGAGCAGTTCTTC. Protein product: CASSQISFSYNEQFF.

CDR3 protein: CSVEGQNTYEQYF. CDR3 DNA sequence: TGCAGCGTTGAGGGACAGAATACCTACGAGCAGTACTTC. This rearrangement joins TRBV29-1 to TRBJ2-7; TRBD1 agrees at 7 bases. V was pared by 3 bases and J by 2 bases, with 4 bases of the junction left unmatched. The length of the CDR3 is 13 residues. The germline CDR1 and CDR2 sequences are SQVTM and ANQGSEA.

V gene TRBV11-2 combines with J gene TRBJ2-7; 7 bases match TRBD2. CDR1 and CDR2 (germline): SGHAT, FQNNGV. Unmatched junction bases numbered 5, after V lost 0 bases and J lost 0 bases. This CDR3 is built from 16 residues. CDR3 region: CASSLEGRVGSYEQYF. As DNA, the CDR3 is TGTGCCAGCAGCTTAGAAGGGAGGGTCGGCTCCTACGAGCAGTACTTC.

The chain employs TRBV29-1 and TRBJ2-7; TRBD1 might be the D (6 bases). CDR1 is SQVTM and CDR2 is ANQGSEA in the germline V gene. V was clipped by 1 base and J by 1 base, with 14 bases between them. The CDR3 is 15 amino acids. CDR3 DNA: TGCAGCGTTGAAGGCAGGGGCCGGCAATCCTACGAGCAGTACTTC. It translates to CSVEGRGRQSYEQYF.

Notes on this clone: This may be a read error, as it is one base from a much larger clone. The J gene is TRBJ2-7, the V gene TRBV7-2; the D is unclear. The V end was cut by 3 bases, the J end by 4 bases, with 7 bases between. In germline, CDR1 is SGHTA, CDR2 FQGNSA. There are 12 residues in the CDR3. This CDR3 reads CASSFTGYEQYF. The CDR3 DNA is TGTGCCAGCAGCTTCACGGGTTACGAGCAGTACTTC.

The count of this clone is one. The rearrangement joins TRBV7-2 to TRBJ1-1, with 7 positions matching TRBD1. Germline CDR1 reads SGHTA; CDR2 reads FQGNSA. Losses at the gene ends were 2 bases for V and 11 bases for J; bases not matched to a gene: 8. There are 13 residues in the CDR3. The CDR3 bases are TGTGCCAGCAGCTTACTGACAGGGTTCGGGGCTTTCTTT. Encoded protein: CASSLLTGFGAFF.

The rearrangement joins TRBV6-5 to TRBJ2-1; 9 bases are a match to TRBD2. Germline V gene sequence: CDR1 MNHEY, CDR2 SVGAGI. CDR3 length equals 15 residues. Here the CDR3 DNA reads TGTGTTGCGGCAGCCGGCGGGGGGGTTTACAATGAGCAGTTCTTC. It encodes CVAAAGGGVYNEQFF.

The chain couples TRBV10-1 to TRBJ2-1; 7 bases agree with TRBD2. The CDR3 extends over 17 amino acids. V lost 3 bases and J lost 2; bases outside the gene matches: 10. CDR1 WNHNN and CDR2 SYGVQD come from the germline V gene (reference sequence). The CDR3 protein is CASSDPSGRTPYNEQFF. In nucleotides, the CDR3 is TGCGCCAGCAGTGACCCCTCCGGGAGGACCCCCTACAATGAGCAGTTCTTC.

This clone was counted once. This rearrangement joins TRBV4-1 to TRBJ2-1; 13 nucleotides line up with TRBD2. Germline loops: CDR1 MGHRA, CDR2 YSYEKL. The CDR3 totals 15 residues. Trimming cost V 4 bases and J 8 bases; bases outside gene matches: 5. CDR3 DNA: TGCGCCAGCAGCCCAACTAGCGGGAGGGCCTATGAGCAGTTCTTC. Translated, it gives CASSPTSGRAYEQFF.

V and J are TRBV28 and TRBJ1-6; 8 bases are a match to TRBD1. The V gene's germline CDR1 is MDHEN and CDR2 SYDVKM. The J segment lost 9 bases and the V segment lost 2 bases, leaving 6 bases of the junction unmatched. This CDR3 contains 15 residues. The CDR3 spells CASSLPDRVASPLHF. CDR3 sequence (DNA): TGTGCCAGCAGTTTACCGGACAGGGTAGCTTCACCCCTCCACTTT.

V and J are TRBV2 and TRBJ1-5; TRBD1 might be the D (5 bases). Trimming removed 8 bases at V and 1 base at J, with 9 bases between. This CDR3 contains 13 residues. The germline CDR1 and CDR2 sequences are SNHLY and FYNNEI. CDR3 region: CASQGNSNQPQHF. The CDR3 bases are TGTGCCAGCCAGGGTAACAGCAATCAGCCCCAGCATTTT.

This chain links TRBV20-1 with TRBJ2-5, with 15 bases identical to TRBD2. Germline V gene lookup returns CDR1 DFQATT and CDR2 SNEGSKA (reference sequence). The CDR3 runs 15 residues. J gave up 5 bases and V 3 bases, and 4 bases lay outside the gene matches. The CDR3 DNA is TGCAGTGCTAGTCGGACTAGCGGGAGGGTGGAGACCCAGTACTTC. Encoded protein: CSASRTSGRVETQYF.

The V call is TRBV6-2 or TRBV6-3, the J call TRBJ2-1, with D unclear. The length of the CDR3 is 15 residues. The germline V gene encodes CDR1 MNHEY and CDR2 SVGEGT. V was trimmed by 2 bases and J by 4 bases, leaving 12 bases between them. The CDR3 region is CASSYLAVPYNEQFF. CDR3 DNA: TGTGCCAGCAGTTACCTGGCAGTACCTTACAATGAGCAGTTCTTC.